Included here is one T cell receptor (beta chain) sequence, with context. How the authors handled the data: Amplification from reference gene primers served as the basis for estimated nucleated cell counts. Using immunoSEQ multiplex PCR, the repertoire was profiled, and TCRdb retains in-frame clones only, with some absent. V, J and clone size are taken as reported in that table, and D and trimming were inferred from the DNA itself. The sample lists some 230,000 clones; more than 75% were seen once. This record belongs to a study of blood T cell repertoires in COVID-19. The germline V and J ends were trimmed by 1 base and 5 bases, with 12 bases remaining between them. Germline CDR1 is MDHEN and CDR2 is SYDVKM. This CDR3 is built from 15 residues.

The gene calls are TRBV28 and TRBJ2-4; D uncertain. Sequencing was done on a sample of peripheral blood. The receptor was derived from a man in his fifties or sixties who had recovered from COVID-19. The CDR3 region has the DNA TGTGCCAGCAGTTTATATGGTATAGTTCAAAACATTCAGTACTTC. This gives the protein CASSLYGIVQNIQYF.